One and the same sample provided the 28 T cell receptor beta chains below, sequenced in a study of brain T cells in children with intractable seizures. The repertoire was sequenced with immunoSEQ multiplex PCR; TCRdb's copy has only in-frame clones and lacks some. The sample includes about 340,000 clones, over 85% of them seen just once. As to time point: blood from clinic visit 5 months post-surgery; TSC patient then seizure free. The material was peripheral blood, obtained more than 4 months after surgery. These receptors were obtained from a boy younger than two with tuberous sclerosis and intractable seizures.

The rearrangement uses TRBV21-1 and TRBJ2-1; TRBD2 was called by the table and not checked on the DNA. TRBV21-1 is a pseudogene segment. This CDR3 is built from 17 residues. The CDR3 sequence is CASSKAGGGGGWNEQFF. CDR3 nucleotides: TGTGCCAGCAGCAAAGCAGGGGGAGGGGGTGGCTGGAATGAGCAGTTCTTC.

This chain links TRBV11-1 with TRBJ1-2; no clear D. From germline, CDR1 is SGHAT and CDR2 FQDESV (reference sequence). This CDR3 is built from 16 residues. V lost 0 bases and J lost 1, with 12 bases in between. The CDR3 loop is CASSLALGGDNYGYTF. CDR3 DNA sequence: TGTGCCAGCAGCTTAGCGCTGGGCGGGGATAACTATGGCTACACCTTC.

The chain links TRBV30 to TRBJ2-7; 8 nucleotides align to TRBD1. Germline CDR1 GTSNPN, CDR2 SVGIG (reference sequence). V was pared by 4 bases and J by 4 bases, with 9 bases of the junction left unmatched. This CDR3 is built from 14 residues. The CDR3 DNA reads TGTGCCTGGAAGCCGGACAGGGTTTGGTACGAGCAGTACTTC. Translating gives CAWKPDRVWYEQYF. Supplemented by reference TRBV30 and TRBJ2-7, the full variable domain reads SQTIHQWPATLVQPVGSPLSLECTVEGTSNPNLYWYRQAAGRGLQLLFYSVGIGQISSEVPQNLSASRPQDRQFILSSKKLLLSDSGFYLCAWKPDRVWYEQYFGPGTRLTVT.

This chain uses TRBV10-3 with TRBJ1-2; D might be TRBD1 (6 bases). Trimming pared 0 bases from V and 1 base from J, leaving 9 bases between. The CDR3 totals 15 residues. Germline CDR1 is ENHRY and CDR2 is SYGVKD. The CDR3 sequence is CAISESLGGNYGYTF. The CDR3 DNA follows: TGTGCCATCAGTGAGTCGCTAGGGGGTAACTATGGCTACACCTTC.

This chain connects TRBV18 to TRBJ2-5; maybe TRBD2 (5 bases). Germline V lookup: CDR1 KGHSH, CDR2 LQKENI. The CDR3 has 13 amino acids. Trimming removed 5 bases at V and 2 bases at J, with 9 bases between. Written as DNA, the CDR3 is TGTGCCAGCTCAAGAGGGAATCAAGAGACCCAGTACTTC. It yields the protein CASSRGNQETQYF.

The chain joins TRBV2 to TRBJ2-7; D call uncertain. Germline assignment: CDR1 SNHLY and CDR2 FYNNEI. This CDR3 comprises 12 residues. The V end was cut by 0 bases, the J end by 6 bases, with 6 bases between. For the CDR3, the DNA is TGTGCCAGCAGTGAAGCTTGGAGCGAGCAGTACTTC. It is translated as CASSEAWSEQYF.

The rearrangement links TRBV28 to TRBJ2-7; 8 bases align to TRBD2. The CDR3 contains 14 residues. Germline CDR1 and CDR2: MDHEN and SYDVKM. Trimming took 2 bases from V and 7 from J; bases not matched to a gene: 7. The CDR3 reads CASSLGSGVGEQYF. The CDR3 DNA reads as TGTGCCAGCAGTTTAGGTAGCGGGGTGGGGGAGCAGTACTTC.

The CDR3 reads CASSLELAGDEQFF. The CDR3 coding sequence is TGTGCCAGCAGCTTAGAACTAGCGGGAGATGAGCAGTTCTTC. V usage is TRBV7-9 and J usage is TRBJ2-1; 11 positions agree with TRBD2. Germline-derived CDR1 and CDR2 are SEHNR and FQNEAQ (reference sequence). This CDR3 is 14 amino acids long. V shed 1 base and J 8 bases; nucleotides not matched to a gene: 1.

The CDR3 reads CASSSWGAVATGELFF. CDR3 nucleotide sequence: TGTGCCAGCAGCTCCTGGGGAGCGGTTGCCACCGGGGAGCTGTTTTTT. J is TRBJ2-2 and V is TRBV7-6; D is possibly TRBD2 (5 bases). This CDR3 has 16 residues. Germline CDR1 is SGHVS and CDR2 is FNYEAQ. Deletions cut 4 bases from V and 4 bases from J, with 16 bases between.

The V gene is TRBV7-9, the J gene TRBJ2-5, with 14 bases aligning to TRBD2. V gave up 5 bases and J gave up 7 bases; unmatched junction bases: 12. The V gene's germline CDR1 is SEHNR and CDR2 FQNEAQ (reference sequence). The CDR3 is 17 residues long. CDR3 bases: TGTGCCAGCAGCCTACCAGGGACTAGCGGGAGTATCGGGACCCAGTACTTC. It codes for CASSLPGTSGSIGTQYF.

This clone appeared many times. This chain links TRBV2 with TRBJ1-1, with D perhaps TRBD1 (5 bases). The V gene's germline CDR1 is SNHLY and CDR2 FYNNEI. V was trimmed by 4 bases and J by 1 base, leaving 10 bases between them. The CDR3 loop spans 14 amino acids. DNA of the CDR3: TGTGCCAGCAGTGTAGACAGCAAGAACACTGAAGCTTTCTTT. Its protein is CASSVDSKNTEAFF.

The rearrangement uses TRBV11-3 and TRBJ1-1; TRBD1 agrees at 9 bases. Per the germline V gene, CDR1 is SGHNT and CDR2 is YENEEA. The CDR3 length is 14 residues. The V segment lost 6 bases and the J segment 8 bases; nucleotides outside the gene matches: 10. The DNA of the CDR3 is TGTGCCAGCAGTTACGGACAGGGGATCGGCGAAGCTTTCTTT. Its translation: CASSYGQGIGEAFF.

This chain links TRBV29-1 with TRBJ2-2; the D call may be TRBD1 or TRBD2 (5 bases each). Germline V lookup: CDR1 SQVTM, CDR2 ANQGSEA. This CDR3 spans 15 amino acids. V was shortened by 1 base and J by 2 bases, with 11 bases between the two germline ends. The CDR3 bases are TGCAGCGTTGAAGGTGGGACGACCAACACCGGGGAGCTGTTTTTT. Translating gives CSVEGGTTNTGELFF.

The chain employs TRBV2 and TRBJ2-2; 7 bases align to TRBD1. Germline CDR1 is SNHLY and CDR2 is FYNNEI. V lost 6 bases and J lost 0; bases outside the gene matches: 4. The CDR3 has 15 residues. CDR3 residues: CASSRQGPNTGELFF. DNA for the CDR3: TGTGCCAGCAGCAGACAGGGCCCGAACACCGGGGAGCTGTTTTTT.

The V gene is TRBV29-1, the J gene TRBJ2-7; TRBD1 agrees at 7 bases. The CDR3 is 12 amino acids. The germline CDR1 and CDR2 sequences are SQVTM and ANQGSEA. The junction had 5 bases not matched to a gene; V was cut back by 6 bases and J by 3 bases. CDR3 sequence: CSVRDSYYEQYF. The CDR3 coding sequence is TGCAGCGTCCGGGACAGCTACTACGAGCAGTACTTC.

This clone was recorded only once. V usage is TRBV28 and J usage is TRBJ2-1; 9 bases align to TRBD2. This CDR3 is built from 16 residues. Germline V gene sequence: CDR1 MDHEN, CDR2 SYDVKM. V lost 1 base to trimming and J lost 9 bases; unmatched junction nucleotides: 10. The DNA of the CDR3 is TGTGCCAGCAGTTTATACCCCTCGGGGCGGGAGGGTGAGCAGTTCTTC. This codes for CASSLYPSGREGEQFF.

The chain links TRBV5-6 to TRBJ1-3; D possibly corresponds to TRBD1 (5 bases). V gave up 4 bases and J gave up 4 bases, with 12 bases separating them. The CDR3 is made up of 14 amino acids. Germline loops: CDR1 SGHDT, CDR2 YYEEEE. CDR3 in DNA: TGTGCCAGCAGCGAAGAGGACAACGGAAACACCATATATTTT. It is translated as CASSEEDNGNTIYF. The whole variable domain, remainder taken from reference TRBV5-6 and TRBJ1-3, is DAGVTQSPTHLIKTRGQQVTLRCSPKSGHDTVSWYQQALGQGPQFIFQYYEEEERQRGNFPDRFSGHQFPNYSSELNVNALLLGDSALYLCASSEEDNGNTIYFGEGSWLTVV.

This CDR3 reads CAIRGAGTREYEQYF. CDR3 nucleotide sequence: TGTGCCATCAGGGGTGCCGGGACTAGGGAGTACGAGCAGTACTTC. This chain connects TRBV10-3 to TRBJ2-7; 8 nucleotides line up with TRBD2. Per the germline V gene, CDR1 is ENHRY and CDR2 is SYGVKD. Unmatched junction bases numbered 11, after V lost 6 bases and J lost 4 bases. This CDR3 has 15 residues.

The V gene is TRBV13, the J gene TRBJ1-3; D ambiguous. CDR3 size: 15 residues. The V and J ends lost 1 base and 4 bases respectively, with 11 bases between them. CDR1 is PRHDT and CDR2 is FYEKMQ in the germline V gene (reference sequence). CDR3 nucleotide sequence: TGTGCCAGCAGCTTAGTATCTATAGGAGGAAACACCATATATTTT. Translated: CASSLVSIGGNTIYF.

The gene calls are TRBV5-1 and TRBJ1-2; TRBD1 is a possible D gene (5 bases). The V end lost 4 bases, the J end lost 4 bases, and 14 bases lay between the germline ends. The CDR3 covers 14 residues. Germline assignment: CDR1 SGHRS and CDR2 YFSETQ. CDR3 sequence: CASSPLTETYGYTF. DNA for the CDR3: TGCGCCAGCAGCCCCCTGACAGAAACCTATGGCTACACCTTC.

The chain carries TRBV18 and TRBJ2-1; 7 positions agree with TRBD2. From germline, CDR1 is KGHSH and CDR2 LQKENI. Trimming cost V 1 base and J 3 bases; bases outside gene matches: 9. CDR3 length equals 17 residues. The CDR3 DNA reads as TGTGCCAGCTCACCACTAATAGCGGGTTCGAGCTACAATGAGCAGTTCTTC. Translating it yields CASSPLIAGSSYNEQFF. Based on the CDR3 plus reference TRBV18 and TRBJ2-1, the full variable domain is NAGVMQNPRHLVRRRGQEARLRCSPMKGHSHVYWYRQLPEEGLKFMVYLQKENIIDESGMPKERFSAEFPKEGPSILRIQQVVRGDSAAYFCASSPLIAGSSYNEQFFGPGTRLTVL.

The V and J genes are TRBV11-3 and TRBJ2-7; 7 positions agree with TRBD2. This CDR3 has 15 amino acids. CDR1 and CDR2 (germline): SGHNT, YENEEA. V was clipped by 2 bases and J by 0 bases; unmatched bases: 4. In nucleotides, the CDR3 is TGTGCCAGCAGCTTACGGCTAGCGGCCTCCTACGAGCAGTACTTC. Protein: CASSLRLAASYEQYF.

The CDR3 bases are TGTGCCAGCAGCCTGTTGTCTGAGACCCAGTACTTC. It translates to CASSLLSETQYF. This chain uses TRBV5-4 with TRBJ2-5, with no clear D. This CDR3 spans 12 amino acids. Germline assignment: CDR1 SGHNT and CDR2 YYREEE (reference sequence). Trimming took off 4 bases at V and 5 bases at J, with 9 bases between the two ends.

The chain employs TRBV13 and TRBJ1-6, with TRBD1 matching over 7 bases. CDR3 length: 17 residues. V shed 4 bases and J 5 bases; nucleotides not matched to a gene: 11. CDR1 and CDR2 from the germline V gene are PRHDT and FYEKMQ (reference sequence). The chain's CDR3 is CASSSTPRQGDNSPLHF. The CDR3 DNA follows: TGTGCCAGCAGCTCCACCCCACGACAGGGCGATAATTCACCCCTCCACTTT.

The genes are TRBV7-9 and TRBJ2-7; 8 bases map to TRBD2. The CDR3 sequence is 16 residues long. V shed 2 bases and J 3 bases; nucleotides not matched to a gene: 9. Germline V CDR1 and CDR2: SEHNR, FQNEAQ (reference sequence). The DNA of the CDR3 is TGTGCCAGCAGCTTAATCCCACTAGCGGAGAACTACGAGCAGTACTTC. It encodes CASSLIPLAENYEQYF.

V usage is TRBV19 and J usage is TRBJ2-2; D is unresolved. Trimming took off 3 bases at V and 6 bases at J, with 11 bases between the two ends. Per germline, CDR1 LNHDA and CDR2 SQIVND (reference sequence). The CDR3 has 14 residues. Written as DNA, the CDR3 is TGTGCCAGTAGTATCGGTACGCTACCCGGGGAGCTGTTTTTT. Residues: CASSIGTLPGELFF.

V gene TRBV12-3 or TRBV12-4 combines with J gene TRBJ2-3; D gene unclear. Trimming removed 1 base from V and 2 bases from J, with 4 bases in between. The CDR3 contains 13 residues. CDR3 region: CASSLGATDTQYF. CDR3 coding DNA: TGTGCCAGCAGTTTAGGGGCCACAGATACGCAGTATTTT.

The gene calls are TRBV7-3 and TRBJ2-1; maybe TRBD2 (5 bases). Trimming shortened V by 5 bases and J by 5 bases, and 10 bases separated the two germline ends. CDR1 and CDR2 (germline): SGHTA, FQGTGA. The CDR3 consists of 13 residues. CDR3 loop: CASSITGDNEQFF. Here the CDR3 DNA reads TGTGCCAGCAGCATTACCGGGGACAATGAGCAGTTCTTC.